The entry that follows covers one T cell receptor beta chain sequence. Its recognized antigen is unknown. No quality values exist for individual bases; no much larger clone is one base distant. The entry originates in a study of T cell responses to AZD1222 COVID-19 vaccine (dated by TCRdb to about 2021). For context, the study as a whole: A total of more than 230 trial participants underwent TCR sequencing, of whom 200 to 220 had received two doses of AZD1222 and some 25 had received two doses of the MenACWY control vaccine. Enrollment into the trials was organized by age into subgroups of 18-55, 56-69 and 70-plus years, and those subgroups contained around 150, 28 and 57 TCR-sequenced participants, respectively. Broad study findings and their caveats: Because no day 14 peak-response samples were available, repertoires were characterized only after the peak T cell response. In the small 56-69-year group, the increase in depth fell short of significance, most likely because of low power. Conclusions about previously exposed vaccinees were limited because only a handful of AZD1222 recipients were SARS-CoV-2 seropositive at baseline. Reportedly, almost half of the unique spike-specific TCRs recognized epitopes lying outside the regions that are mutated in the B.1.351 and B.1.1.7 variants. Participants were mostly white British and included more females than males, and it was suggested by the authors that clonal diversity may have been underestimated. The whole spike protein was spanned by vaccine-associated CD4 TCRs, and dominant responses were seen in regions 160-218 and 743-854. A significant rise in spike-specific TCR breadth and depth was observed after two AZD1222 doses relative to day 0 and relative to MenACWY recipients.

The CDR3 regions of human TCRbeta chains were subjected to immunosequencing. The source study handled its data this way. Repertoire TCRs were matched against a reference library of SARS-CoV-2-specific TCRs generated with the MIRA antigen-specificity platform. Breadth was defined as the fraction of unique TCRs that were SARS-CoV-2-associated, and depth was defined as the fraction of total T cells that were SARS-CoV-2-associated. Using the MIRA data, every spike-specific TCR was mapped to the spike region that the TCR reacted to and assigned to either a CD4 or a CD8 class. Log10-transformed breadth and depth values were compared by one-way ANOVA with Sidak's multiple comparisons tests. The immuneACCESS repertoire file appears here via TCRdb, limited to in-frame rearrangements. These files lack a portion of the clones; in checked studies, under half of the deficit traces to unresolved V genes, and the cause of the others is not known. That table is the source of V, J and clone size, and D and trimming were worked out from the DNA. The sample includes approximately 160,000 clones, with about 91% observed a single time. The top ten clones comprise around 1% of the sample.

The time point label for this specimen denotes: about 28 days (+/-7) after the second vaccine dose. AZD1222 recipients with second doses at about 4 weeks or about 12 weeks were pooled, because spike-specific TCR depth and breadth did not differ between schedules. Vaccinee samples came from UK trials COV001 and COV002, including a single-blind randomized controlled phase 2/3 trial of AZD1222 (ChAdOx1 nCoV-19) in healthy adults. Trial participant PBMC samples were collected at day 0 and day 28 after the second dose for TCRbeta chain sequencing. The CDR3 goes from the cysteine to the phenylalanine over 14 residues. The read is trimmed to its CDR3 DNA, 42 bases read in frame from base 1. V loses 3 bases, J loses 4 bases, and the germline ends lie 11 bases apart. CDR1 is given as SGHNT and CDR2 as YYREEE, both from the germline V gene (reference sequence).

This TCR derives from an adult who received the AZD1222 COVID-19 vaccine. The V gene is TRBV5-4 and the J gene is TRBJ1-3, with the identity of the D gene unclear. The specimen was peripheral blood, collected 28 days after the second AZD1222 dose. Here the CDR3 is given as CASSSGKLGNTIYF. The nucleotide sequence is TGTGCCAGCAGCTCCGGGAAGCTCGGAAACACCATATATTTT.